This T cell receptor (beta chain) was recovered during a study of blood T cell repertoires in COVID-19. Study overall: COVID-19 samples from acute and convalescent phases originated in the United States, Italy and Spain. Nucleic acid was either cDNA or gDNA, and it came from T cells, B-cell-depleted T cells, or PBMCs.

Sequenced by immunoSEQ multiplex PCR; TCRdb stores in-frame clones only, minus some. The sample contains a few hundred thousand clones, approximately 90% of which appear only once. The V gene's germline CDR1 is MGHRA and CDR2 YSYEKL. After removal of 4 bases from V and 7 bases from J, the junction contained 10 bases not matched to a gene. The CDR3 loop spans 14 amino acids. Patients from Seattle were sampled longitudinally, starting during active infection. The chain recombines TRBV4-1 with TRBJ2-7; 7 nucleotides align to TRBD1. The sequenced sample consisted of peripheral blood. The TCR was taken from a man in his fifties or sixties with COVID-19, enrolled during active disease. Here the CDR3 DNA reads TGCGCCAGCAGCCGACAGGGTGAGATGGGGGAGCAGTACTTC. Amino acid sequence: CASSRQGEMGEQYF.